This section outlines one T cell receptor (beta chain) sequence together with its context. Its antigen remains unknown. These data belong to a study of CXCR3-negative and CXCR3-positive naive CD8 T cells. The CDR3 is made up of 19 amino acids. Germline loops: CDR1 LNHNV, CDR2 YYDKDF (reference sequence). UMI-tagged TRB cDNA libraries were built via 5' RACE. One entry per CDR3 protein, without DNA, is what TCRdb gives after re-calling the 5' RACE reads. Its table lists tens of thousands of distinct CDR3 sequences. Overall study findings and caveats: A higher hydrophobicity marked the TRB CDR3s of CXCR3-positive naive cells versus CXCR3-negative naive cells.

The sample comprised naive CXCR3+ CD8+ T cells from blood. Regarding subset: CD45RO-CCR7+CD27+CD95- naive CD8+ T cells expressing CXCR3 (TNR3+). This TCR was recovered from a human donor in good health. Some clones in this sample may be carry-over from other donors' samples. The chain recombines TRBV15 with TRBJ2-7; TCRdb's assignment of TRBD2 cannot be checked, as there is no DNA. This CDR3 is CATSRALGTYESSSYEQYF.